The rows below give T cell receptor beta chains drawn from one sample of a study of cytomegalovirus exposure and HLA in healthy donors. TCRdb keeps only in-frame clones here, not all; method: immunoSEQ multiplex PCR. The data contain roughly 130,000 clones, about 63% of them singletons. Specimen: PBMCs. The receptors originated from a man aged 30 to 39 in good health and CMV-seropositive. Each CDR3 is given with its conserved first and last residue. D genes are given only for firm matches. Expanded clones get a size class; other rows say once, few or many, or leave the size out.

clone size: -
V gene: TRBV5-6
J gene: TRBJ2-1
D gene: TRBD2
CDR3 protein: CASSLRGLAGNEQFF
CDR3 DNA: TGTGCCAGCAGCTTGAGGGGACTAGCTGGTAATGAGCAGTTCTTC

clone size: few
V gene: TRBV7-9
J gene: TRBJ2-1
D gene: TRBD2
CDR3 protein: CASSLGLAAGEQFF
CDR3 DNA: TGTGCCAGCAGCTTAGGACTAGCGGCTGGAGAGCAGTTCTTC

clone size: -
V gene: TRBV18
J gene: TRBJ2-3
D gene: TRBD2
CDR3 protein: CASSPRLAGTDTQYF
CDR3 DNA: TGTGCCAGCTCACCCCGACTAGCGGGAACAGATACGCAGTATTTT

clone size: few
V gene: TRBV25-1
J gene: TRBJ2-1
D gene: TRBD2
CDR3 protein: CASSDPGTSGFYNEQFF
CDR3 DNA: TGTGCCAGCAGTGATCCCGGGACTAGCGGGTTCTACAATGAGCAGTTCTTC

clone size: -
V gene: TRBV19
J gene: TRBJ2-7
D gene: -
CDR3 protein: CASSLTQLRGGESVEQYF
CDR3 DNA: TGTGCCAGTAGTCTTACCCAACTGAGGGGGGGGGAATCCGTCGAGCAGTACTTC

clone size: -
V gene: TRBV5-1
J gene: TRBJ2-6
D gene: -
CDR3 protein: CASSLLYSGANVLTF
CDR3 DNA: TGCGCCAGCAGCTTGCTTTACTCTGGGGCCAACGTCCTGACTTTC

clone size: -
V gene: TRBV25-1
J gene: TRBJ1-2
D gene: -
CDR3 protein: CASSEYHNNYGYTF
CDR3 DNA: TGTGCCAGCAGTGAATATCACAACAACTATGGCTACACCTTC

clone size: -
V gene: TRBV7-2
J gene: TRBJ1-1
D gene: -
CDR3 protein: CASSWGLLTTEAFF
CDR3 DNA: TGTGCCAGCAGCTGGGGACTCTTAACCACTGAAGCTTTCTTT

clone size: -
V gene: TRBV4-1
J gene: TRBJ2-1
D gene: TRBD2
CDR3 protein: CASSHPTSGGFYNEQFF
CDR3 DNA: TGCGCCAGCAGCCACCCGACTAGCGGGGGGTTTTACAATGAGCAGTTCTTC

clone size: -
V gene: TRBV19
J gene: TRBJ2-7
D gene: -
CDR3 protein: CASRGLYEQYF
CDR3 DNA: TGTGCCAGTAGGGGACTCTACGAGCAGTACTTC

clone size: once
V gene: TRBV9
J gene: TRBJ2-5
D gene: -
CDR3 protein: CASSVGLVGGETQYF
CDR3 DNA: TGTGCCAGCAGCGTAGGTTTGGTCGGGGGAGAGACCCAGTACTTC

clone size: many
V gene: TRBV2
J gene: TRBJ1-2
D gene: TRBD1
CDR3 protein: CASSARTGMVVDGYTF
CDR3 DNA: TGTGCCAGCAGTGCGAGGACAGGGATGGTAGTAGATGGCTACACCTTC

clone size: -
V gene: TRBV7-9
J gene: TRBJ1-2
D gene: -
CDR3 protein: CASSLEGGDYYGYTF
CDR3 DNA: TGTGCCAGCAGCTTAGAAGGGGGGGATTACTATGGCTACACCTTC

clone size: -
V gene: TRBV9
J gene: TRBJ2-3
D gene: TRBD2
CDR3 protein: CASSQTSEVYSDTQYF
CDR3 DNA: TGTGCCAGCTCCCAAACTAGCGAAGTTTATTCGGATACGCAGTATTTT

clone size: -
V gene: TRBV5-4
J gene: TRBJ2-3
D gene: -
CDR3 protein: CASSLSQTSTDTQYF
CDR3 DNA: TGTGCCAGCAGCTTGAGTCAGACTAGCACAGATACGCAGTATTTT

clone size: -
V gene: TRBV7-6
J gene: TRBJ2-2
D gene: TRBD1
CDR3 protein: CASSLGQDFTGELFF
CDR3 DNA: TGTGCCAGCAGCTTGGGACAGGATTTCACCGGGGAGCTGTTTTTT

clone size: -
V gene: TRBV25-1
J gene: TRBJ1-2
D gene: -
CDR3 protein: CASSERTGPNYGYTF
CDR3 DNA: TGTGCCAGCAGTGAGAGGACTGGACCTAACTATGGCTACACCTTC

clone size: few
V gene: TRBV2
J gene: TRBJ1-2
D gene: -
CDR3 protein: CASSGEDNNYGYTF
CDR3 DNA: TGTGCCAGCAGTGGGGAGGACAATAACTATGGCTACACCTTC

clone size: -
V gene: TRBV9
J gene: TRBJ2-7
D gene: TRBD1
CDR3 protein: CASSVGQSSYEQYF
CDR3 DNA: TGTGCCAGCAGCGTGGGACAGTCATCCTACGAGCAGTACTTC

clone size: -
V gene: TRBV18
J gene: TRBJ1-1
D gene: -
CDR3 protein: CASSPGLMNTEAFF
CDR3 DNA: TGTGCCAGCTCACCGGGACTAATGAACACTGAAGCTTTCTTT

clone size: -
V gene: TRBV4-1
J gene: TRBJ2-2
D gene: TRBD2
CDR3 protein: CASSQDRGSGRVNTGELFF
CDR3 DNA: TGCGCCAGCAGCCAAGATCGGGGTAGCGGGAGGGTGAACACCGGGGAGCTGTTTTTT

clone size: -
V gene: TRBV6-1
J gene: TRBJ2-3
D gene: TRBD2
CDR3 protein: CASSGGGAADTQYF
CDR3 DNA: TGTGCCAGCAGTGGCGGGGGGGCGGCAGATACGCAGTATTTT

clone size: -
V gene: TRBV5-1
J gene: TRBJ2-3
D gene: TRBD2
CDR3 protein: CASSLDRAGTASTDTQYF
CDR3 DNA: TGCGCCAGCAGCTTGGATCGAGCGGGAACCGCAAGCACAGATACGCAGTATTTT

clone size: -
V gene: TRBV5-6
J gene: TRBJ2-2
D gene: TRBD1
CDR3 protein: CASSSPGQGNTGELFF
CDR3 DNA: TGTGCCAGCAGCTCGCCGGGACAGGGCAACACCGGGGAGCTGTTTTTT

clone size: -
V gene: TRBV2
J gene: TRBJ1-5
D gene: -
CDR3 protein: CASSEAKHQPQHF
CDR3 DNA: TGTGCCAGCAGTGAAGCGAAACACCAGCCCCAGCATTTT

clone size: -
V gene: TRBV6-6
J gene: TRBJ2-7
D gene: -
CDR3 protein: CASSYIGAYEQYF
CDR3 DNA: TGTGCCAGCAGTTACATCGGGGCCTACGAGCAGTACTTC

clone size: -
V gene: TRBV4-3
J gene: TRBJ2-3
D gene: -
CDR3 protein: CASSRRHTGTDTQYF
CDR3 DNA: TGCGCCAGCAGCCGCCGTCACACCGGGACAGATACGCAGTATTTT

clone size: -
V gene: TRBV19
J gene: TRBJ2-1
D gene: -
CDR3 protein: CASSIETSFKEVNEQFF
CDR3 DNA: TGTGCCAGTAGTATAGAAACTAGCTTCAAGGAGGTGAATGAGCAGTTCTTC

clone size: -
V gene: TRBV7-8
J gene: TRBJ1-1
D gene: -
CDR3 protein: CASSPYNTEAFF
CDR3 DNA: TGTGCCAGCAGCCCCTACAACACTGAAGCTTTCTTT

clone size: few
V gene: TRBV27
J gene: TRBJ2-1
D gene: -
CDR3 protein: CASTADEAYNEQFF
CDR3 DNA: TGTGCCAGCACCGCAGATGAGGCCTACAATGAGCAGTTCTTC

clone size: -
V gene: TRBV6-5
J gene: TRBJ1-2
D gene: TRBD1
CDR3 protein: CASRAWDSYGYTF
CDR3 DNA: TGTGCCAGCAGGGCCTGGGACAGCTATGGCTACACCTTC

clone size: -
V gene: TRBV29-1
J gene: TRBJ2-2
D gene: TRBD1
CDR3 protein: CSVGGQGARELFF
CDR3 DNA: TGCAGCGTAGGGGGACAGGGTGCTAGGGAGCTGTTTTTT

clone size: -
V gene: TRBV28
J gene: TRBJ2-4
D gene: TRBD2
CDR3 protein: CASSPPGEREVLF
CDR3 DNA: TGTGCCAGCAGTCCCCCCGGGGAGCGGGAGGTACTCTTC

clone size: -
V gene: TRBV27
J gene: TRBJ1-5
D gene: TRBD1
CDR3 protein: CASRSDRQGVYNQPQHF
CDR3 DNA: TGTGCCAGCAGAAGCGACCGACAGGGAGTCTACAATCAGCCCCAGCATTTT

clone size: -
V gene: TRBV11-3
J gene: TRBJ2-1
D gene: TRBD1
CDR3 protein: CASSLEGQGRDNEQFF
CDR3 DNA: TGTGCCAGCAGCTTAGAGGGACAGGGGAGGGACAATGAGCAGTTCTTC

clone size: -
V gene: TRBV29-1
J gene: TRBJ2-5
D gene: TRBD1
CDR3 protein: CSVDRGRETQYF
CDR3 DNA: TGCAGCGTGGACAGGGGTAGAGAGACCCAGTACTTC

clone size: -
V gene: TRBV19
J gene: TRBJ2-5
D gene: TRBD2
CDR3 protein: CASRALAGGPETQYF
CDR3 DNA: TGTGCCAGTAGGGCTCTAGCGGGAGGGCCAGAGACCCAGTACTTC

clone size: few
V gene: TRBV5-1
J gene: TRBJ1-1
D gene: -
CDR3 protein: CASSSGEGLEIAFF
CDR3 DNA: TGCGCCAGCAGCTCCGGAGAGGGTCTCGAGATAGCTTTCTTT

clone size: -
V gene: TRBV5-4
J gene: TRBJ2-3
D gene: -
CDR3 protein: CASTPASGTDTQYF
CDR3 DNA: TGTGCCAGCACGCCGGCTAGCGGCACAGATACGCAGTATTTT

clone size: -
V gene: TRBV2
J gene: TRBJ1-5
D gene: -
CDR3 protein: CASHSTGFGPQHF
CDR3 DNA: TGTGCCAGCCATAGTACAGGGTTCGGGCCCCAGCATTTT

clone size: -
V gene: TRBV5-1
J gene: TRBJ1-2
D gene: -
CDR3 protein: CASRQGFNYGYTF
CDR3 DNA: TGCGCCAGCAGACAGGGTTTTAACTATGGCTACACCTTC

clone size: -
V gene: TRBV5-1
J gene: TRBJ2-4
D gene: -
CDR3 protein: CASSPLPRTQRNIQYF
CDR3 DNA: TGCGCCAGCAGCCCGCTCCCTAGGACTCAGCGGAACATTCAGTACTTC

clone size: -
V gene: TRBV7-9
J gene: TRBJ2-1
D gene: TRBD2
CDR3 protein: CASSLVRALAGGIYNEQFF
CDR3 DNA: TGTGCCAGCAGCTTAGTTAGGGCGCTAGCGGGAGGGATTTACAATGAGCAGTTCTTC

clone size: -
V gene: TRBV5-6
J gene: TRBJ1-2
D gene: -
CDR3 protein: CASSLAQNNNYGYTF
CDR3 DNA: TGTGCCAGCAGCTTGGCTCAGAACAATAACTATGGCTACACCTTC

clone size: -
V gene: TRBV25-1
J gene: TRBJ2-2
D gene: TRBD1
CDR3 protein: CASRGTGYGGELFF
CDR3 DNA: TGTGCCAGCAGGGGGACAGGGTACGGCGGGGAGCTGTTTTTT

clone size: -
V gene: TRBV7-9
J gene: TRBJ1-1
D gene: -
CDR3 protein: CASSFQRAEAFF
CDR3 DNA: TGTGCCAGCAGCTTCCAGAGGGCTGAAGCTTTCTTT

clone size: -
V gene: TRBV4-3
J gene: TRBJ2-1
D gene: TRBD1
CDR3 protein: CASSQEISGGRYNEQFF
CDR3 DNA: TGCGCCAGCAGCCAAGAAATATCAGGGGGCCGTTACAATGAGCAGTTCTTC

clone size: -
V gene: TRBV5-1
J gene: TRBJ2-5
D gene: -
CDR3 protein: CASALQGETQYF
CDR3 DNA: TGCGCCAGCGCCCTTCAGGGAGAGACCCAGTACTTC

clone size: -
V gene: TRBV5-1
J gene: TRBJ2-7
D gene: -
CDR3 protein: CASSSSYKEGYSYEQYF
CDR3 DNA: TGCGCCAGCAGCTCCTCTTATAAAGAGGGTTATTCGTACGAGCAGTACTTC

clone size: -
V gene: TRBV11-2
J gene: TRBJ2-2
D gene: TRBD1
CDR3 protein: CASSLSGTVNTGELFF
CDR3 DNA: TGTGCCAGCAGCTTATCCGGGACAGTGAACACCGGGGAGCTGTTTTTT

clone size: -
V gene: TRBV4-2
J gene: TRBJ2-1
D gene: -
CDR3 protein: CASSQASVDYNEQFF
CDR3 DNA: TGTGCCAGCAGCCAAGCTAGCGTAGACTACAATGAGCAGTTCTTC